A single sample is the source of the 30 T cell receptor beta chains below, sequenced in a study of blood T cells in healthy people across ages. A sample-barcoded 5' primer and a J-beta primer mix were used in a second PCR of about 7 to 12 cycles. In TCRdb, the 5' RACE reads were re-called with MiXCR into one record per CDR3 protein. The table has about 1.4 million distinct CDR3 sequences, roughly 64% seen once. The sequenced sample was blood. These receptors were obtained from a man aged 18 to 30 in good health.

The chain is built from TRBV6-1 and TRBJ2-5; D uncertain. V shed 2 bases and J shed 1 base, with 11 bases lying between them. The CDR3 is 15 amino acids. The germline CDR1 and CDR2 sequences are MNHNS and SASEGT. Written as DNA, the CDR3 is TGTGCCAGCAGTGAAATGGTCCCACCCCAAGAGACCCAGTACTTC. This sequence encodes CASSEMVPPQETQYF.

The rearrangement uses TRBV10-3 and TRBJ2-7; D is possibly TRBD1 (6 bases). Germline V gives CDR1 ENHRY, CDR2 SYGVKD. V lost 10 bases and J lost 0, with 16 bases in between. The CDR3 is made up of 14 amino acids. The CDR3 nucleotides read TGTGCCACCTTCGAAACAGGGAGCTCCTACGAGCAGTACTTC. Its protein is CATFETGSSYEQYF.

V gene TRBV5-5 combines with J gene TRBJ1-2, with 9 bases fitting TRBD1. This CDR3 region has 15 residues. Losses at the gene ends were 1 base for V and 2 bases for J; bases not matched to a gene: 3. The germline gives CDR1 SGHKS, CDR2 YYEKEE (reference sequence). In DNA form, the CDR3 reads TGTGCCAGCAGCTTGACAGGGGGCAGGAACTATGGCTACACCTTC. Translated, it gives CASSLTGGRNYGYTF. Supplemented by reference TRBV5-5 and TRBJ1-2, the full variable domain reads DAGVTQSPTHLIKTRGQQVTLRCSPISGHKSVSWYQQVLGQGPQFIFQYYEKEERGRGNFPDRFSARQFPNYSSELNVNALLLGDSALYLCASSLTGGRNYGYTFGSGTRLTVV.

V and J are TRBV12-3 or TRBV12-4 and TRBJ1-2; tentative D call: TRBD1 (5 bases). The CDR3 runs 12 residues. Trimming took 11 bases from V and 8 from J, leaving 18 bases between them. The CDR3 nucleotides are TGTGCCGGCAATACCGGGGCGCGAGGCTACACCTTC. Amino acids: CAGNTGARGYTF.

The chain combines TRBV18 with TRBJ2-7; no reliable D call. With 2 bases removed from V and 0 bases from J, the gap between germline ends came to 11 bases. CDR1 is KGHSH, CDR2 LQKENI, per germline. This CDR3 is 15 amino acids long. The DNA of the CDR3 is TGTGCCAGCTCACCAACGTCCAGTGACTCCTACGAGCAGTACTTC. It is translated as CASSPTSSDSYEQYF.

This clonotype came up a few times. This chain links TRBV20-1 with TRBJ2-5; a possible D gene is TRBD1 (5 bases). This CDR3 spans 13 amino acids. Germline CDR1 DFQATT, CDR2 SNEGSKA (reference sequence). V was pared by 5 bases and J by 1 base, with 11 bases between. The CDR3 reads CSAPQGTQETQYF. For the CDR3, the DNA is TGCAGTGCTCCCCAGGGTACCCAAGAGACCCAGTACTTC.

In the case of this clonotype: Germline is not matched at one junction end, which may reflect a read error. The chain employs TRBV20-1 and TRBJ1-2; possible D gene TRBD1, 5 bases. Germline CDR1 is DFQATT and CDR2 is SNEGSKA (reference sequence). This CDR3 is built from 15 residues. CDR3 amino acids: CSASGGNSNPYGCTF. CDR3 bases: TGCAGTGCTAGCGGGGGGAACTCTAACCCCTATGGCTGCACCTTC.

This chain links TRBV12-3 or TRBV12-4 with TRBJ1-3; D call uncertain. The CDR3 consists of 20 residues. V was shortened by 6 bases and J by 4 bases, with 31 bases between the two germline ends. Here the CDR3 DNA reads TGTGCCAGCAGCCGATACCCCGTGGATAGCGCCCAAGAATCCGGAAACACCATATATTTT. Encoded protein: CASSRYPVDSAQESGNTIYF.

This clonotype has a handful of counts. The chain combines TRBV29-1 with TRBJ1-1; D perhaps matches TRBD1 (5 bases). The ends were cut back, 3 bases at V and 1 base at J, with 15 bases in the middle. CDR1 and CDR2 from the germline V gene are SQVTM and ANQGSEA. This CDR3 is 15 amino acids long. Here the CDR3 DNA reads TGCAGCGTTGACCAAACAGCGGGACCGAACACTGAAGCTTTCTTT. As protein: CSVDQTAGPNTEAFF.

The chain has TRBV20-1 and TRBJ2-3, with no clear D. CDR3 size: 12 residues. Trimming shortened V by 6 bases and J by 1 base, and 8 bases separated the two germline ends. Germline assignment: CDR1 DFQATT and CDR2 SNEGSKA (reference sequence). The CDR3 DNA reads TGCAGTGCCAGACCAGGCACAGATACGCAGTATTTT. Translation: CSARPGTDTQYF.

V and J are TRBV7-9 and TRBJ2-3; D ambiguous. The CDR3 is 14 residues long. Germline V lookup: CDR1 SEHNR, CDR2 FQNEAQ (reference sequence). The ends were cut back, 5 bases at V and 8 bases at J, with 17 bases in the middle. In nucleotides, the CDR3 is TGTGCCAGCAGCCCGACCCCTAATCCTGGTACGCAGTATTTT. Its translation is CASSPTPNPGTQYF.

The count of this clonotype is one. V usage is TRBV7-9 and J usage is TRBJ2-1; D not certain. CDR3 length: 11 amino acids. Germline V gene lookup returns CDR1 SEHNR and CDR2 FQNEAQ (reference sequence). V lost 2 bases, J lost 10 bases, and 6 bases lay in between. CDR3 nucleotides: TGTGCCAGCAGCTTAATAGAGGAGCAGTTCTTC. The encoded protein is CASSLIEEQFF.

Only a few counts were recorded for this clonotype. The genes are TRBV29-1 and TRBJ2-5; no clear D. The CDR3 is made up of 11 amino acids. Trimming shortened V by 2 bases and J by 5 bases, and 6 bases separated the two germline ends. Germline V lookup: CDR1 SQVTM, CDR2 ANQGSEA. The CDR3 spells CSVELRETQYF. In DNA, the CDR3 is TGCAGCGTTGAATTAAGGGAGACCCAGTACTTC.

The chain carries TRBV29-1 and TRBJ2-3; 8 bases are shared with TRBD1. CDR3 length equals 12 residues. The germline V gene has CDR1 SQVTM and CDR2 ANQGSEA. J lost 4 bases, V lost 7 bases, and 4 bases had no gene match. The CDR3 bases are TGCAGCGATACCAGGGGGCCAGATACGCAGTATTTT. Protein product: CSDTRGPDTQYF.

The chain links TRBV4-2 to TRBJ1-5, with a weak D call TRBD1 (5 bases). The CDR3 is 15 residues long. Germline CDR1 is LGHNA and CDR2 is YNFKEQ. V dropped 0 bases and J dropped 7 bases, with 13 bases sitting between them. The CDR3 sequence is CASSQEGREGQPQHF. The CDR3, as DNA: TGTGCCAGCAGCCAAGAGGGCAGGGAGGGCCAGCCCCAGCATTTT.

The rearrangement uses TRBV6-5 and TRBJ2-7; tentative D call: TRBD2 (5 bases). This CDR3 spans 13 amino acids. V gave up 6 bases and J gave up 5 bases, with 14 bases separating them. Germline loops: CDR1 MNHEY, CDR2 SVGAGI. The CDR3, as DNA: TGTGCCAGCAGGGGAAGGTCCGGGAACGAGCAGTACTTC. Translating it yields CASRGRSGNEQYF.

The sample holds a few counts of this clonotype. The chain uses TRBV4-3 and TRBJ2-7, with 11 nucleotides matching TRBD2. With 1 base clipped from V and 7 bases from J, the junction kept 6 bases outside the gene matches. The CDR3 covers 15 residues. Germline V lookup: CDR1 LGHNA, CDR2 YSLEER. Here the CDR3 reads CASSQAVLAGEEQYF. For the CDR3, the DNA is TGCGCCAGCAGCCAAGCTGTACTAGCGGGGGAAGAGCAGTACTTC.

The sample holds a few counts of this clonotype. The chain is built from TRBV7-6 and TRBJ2-5; 10 positions agree with TRBD1. The J call may be mistaken, given a closer DNA end match to TRBJ2-7. The CDR3 totals 15 residues. From germline, CDR1 is SGHVS and CDR2 FNYEAQ. CDR3 bases: TGTGCCAGCAGCCCTAGACAGGGGGCAGGATACGAGCAGTACTTC. Its protein product is CASSPRQGAGYEQYF.

The rearrangement links TRBV20-1 to TRBJ1-2, with D perhaps matching TRBD1 (6 bases). Germline CDR1 reads DFQATT; CDR2 reads SNEGSKA (reference sequence). This CDR3 is 13 amino acids long. V was cut by 3 bases and J by 4 bases, with 12 bases left in between. The CDR3 sequence: CSARRGTLYGYTF. Here the CDR3 DNA reads TGCAGTGCTAGGAGGGGGACTCTCTATGGCTACACCTTC.

This sequence joins TRBV6-6 and TRBJ1-5; no firm D call. The CDR3 totals 14 residues. Trimming removed 4 bases at V and 0 bases at J, with 7 bases between. Germline-derived CDR1 and CDR2 are MNHNY and SVGAGI (reference sequence). The CDR3 bases are TGTGCCAGCAGTTCGGATCCTAGCAATCAGCCCCAGCATTTT. Translating it yields CASSSDPSNQPQHF.

In this sample, this clonotype turned up a few times. The chain is built from TRBV4-3 and TRBJ2-7; 7 nucleotides align to TRBD2. Germline V gene sequence: CDR1 LGHNA, CDR2 YSLEER. V shed 0 bases, J shed 4 bases, and the junction held 12 bases outside the gene matches. The CDR3 contains 17 residues. The CDR3 region is CASSQDPQRDLYYEQYF. CDR3 DNA: TGCGCCAGCAGCCAAGATCCCCAGCGGGACCTGTATTACGAGCAGTACTTC.

The chain links TRBV9 to TRBJ2-3, with TRBD2 as a possible D gene (6 bases). Trimming took 3 bases from V and 2 from J, leaving 13 bases between them. The CDR3 contains 15 residues. Germline V gene sequence: CDR1 SGDLS, CDR2 YYNGEE. The CDR3 is CASSEGRGDTDTQYF. The CDR3 nucleotides are TGTGCCAGCAGCGAGGGGCGGGGAGACACAGATACGCAGTATTTT.

J is TRBJ2-7 and V is TRBV27; TRBD2 might be the D (6 bases). The CDR3 is made up of 15 amino acids. Germline V CDR1 and CDR2: MNHEY, SMNVEV (reference sequence). The germline V and J ends were trimmed by 2 bases and 2 bases, with 13 bases remaining between them. CDR3 DNA: TGTGCCAGCAGTTTAATAGGGGACTCAGCCTACGAGCAGTACTTC. Translation gives CASSLIGDSAYEQYF.

The chain carries TRBV12-3 or TRBV12-4 and TRBJ1-1; D uncertain. V was pared by 7 bases and J by 6 bases, with 12 bases between. The CDR3 runs 12 residues. For the CDR3, the DNA is TGTGCCAGCACCCCGGGATACTCTGAAGCTTTCTTT. This codes for CASTPGYSEAFF.

The chain's CDR3 is CAILSQGYNEQFF. The CDR3 DNA reads TGTGCCATCCTTTCCCAGGGGTACAATGAGCAGTTCTTC. The chain couples TRBV28 to TRBJ2-1; tentative D call: TRBD1 (6 bases). Per germline, CDR1 MDHEN and CDR2 SYDVKM. The CDR3 runs to 13 residues. The germline V and J ends were trimmed by 10 bases and 4 bases, with 14 bases remaining between them. Full variable domain (remainder filled in from reference TRBV28 and TRBJ2-1): DVKVTQSSRYLVKRTGEKVFLECVQDMDHENMFWYRQDPGLGLRLIYFSYDVKMKEKGDIPEGYSVSREKKERFSLILESASTNQTSMYLCAILSQGYNEQFFGPGTRLTVL.

This chain joins TRBV5-5 and TRBJ2-7; 8 nucleotides align to TRBD2. The CDR3 contains 15 residues. With V trimmed by 4 bases and J by 2 bases, 8 bases remained unmatched. Germline CDR1 SGHKS, CDR2 YYEKEE (reference sequence). This CDR3 reads CASSESGRVTYEQYF. CDR3 DNA: TGTGCCAGCAGCGAAAGCGGGAGAGTCACCTACGAGCAGTACTTC. The variable domain in full, completed from reference TRBV5-5 and TRBJ2-7, reads DAGVTQSPTHLIKTRGQQVTLRCSPISGHKSVSWYQQVLGQGPQFIFQYYEKEERGRGNFPDRFSARQFPNYSSELNVNALLLGDSALYLCASSESGRVTYEQYFGPGTRLTVT.

The chain carries TRBV15 and TRBJ2-3; 9 bases are a match to TRBD2. Losses at the gene ends were 5 bases for V and 4 bases for J; bases not matched to a gene: 4. The CDR3 consists of 14 residues. The V gene's germline CDR1 is LNHNV and CDR2 YYDKDF (reference sequence). CDR3 residues: CATSLAGDPDTQYF. CDR3 DNA sequence: TGTGCCACCAGCTTAGCGGGAGATCCAGATACGCAGTATTTT.

The chain links TRBV20-1 to TRBJ2-4; 7 nucleotides agree with TRBD2. This CDR3 contains 15 residues. Germline CDR1 reads DFQATT; CDR2 reads SNEGSKA (reference sequence). The V gene end was trimmed by 6 bases and the J gene end by 1 base; junction bases not matched to a gene: 9. The CDR3 loop is CSAPEGTTAKNIQYF. The CDR3 DNA reads TGCAGTGCCCCGGAAGGGACTACTGCCAAAAACATTCAGTACTTC.

This clonotype was seen just once. The chain joins TRBV2 to TRBJ2-3, with 8 bases that match TRBD1. Germline V lookup: CDR1 SNHLY, CDR2 FYNNEI. J lost 5 bases, V lost 4 bases, and 11 bases had no gene match. CDR3 length: 16 amino acids. CDR3 sequence: CASSAWGQAIEDTQYF. The CDR3 coding sequence is TGTGCCAGCAGTGCTTGGGGACAGGCCATCGAAGATACGCAGTATTTT.

This clonotype was seen a few times. The genes are TRBV29-1 and TRBJ2-7; D uncertain. V was shortened by 4 bases and J by 5 bases, with 9 bases between the two germline ends. The CDR3 contains 11 residues. CDR1 and CDR2 (germline): SQVTM, ANQGSEA. CDR3 region: CSVGILNEQYF. CDR3 sequence (DNA): TGCAGCGTTGGGATTTTGAACGAGCAGTACTTC.